Described below is a single TCR beta chain sequence and its context. This clonotype has just a few counts. Its antigen remains undetermined. Qualities for individual bases were not recorded, and no much larger clone is one base off. The sample comes from a study of patients and donors after allogeneic stem cell transplantation (TCRdb year 2020). Libraries were built with RT-PCR. TCRdb names NextSeq 550 as the instrument used. Clones were called with MiXCR by TCRdb after fastp trimmed the public reads at Q25, and only in-frame beta chains were retained. Merged by CDR3 protein, the rows form single entries marked with the most common genes and DNA. Within this sample are some 960,000 distinct CDR3 sequences, with roughly 18% of them counted one time only. The top ten constitute roughly 6% of the sample. V and J are truncated by 2 bases and 4 bases respectively, leaving an intervening sequence of 13 bases. The CDR3 spans 15 residues, from the cysteine through the phenylalanine. Only the CDR3 portion is preserved as DNA: 45 bases, with reading frame beginning at the first base. CDR1 SGHVS and CDR2 FNYEAQ are derived from the germline V gene.

Here the chain combines TRBV7-6 and TRBJ2-3; no D gene call is confident. The clonotype comes from a human donor who was either an allogeneic HSCT recipient or a stem cell or donor lymphocyte infusion donor (not recorded which). It is not recorded whose cells these are; they may come from a transplant donor. The material sequenced was blood, either unsorted or a sorted T cell fraction (not recorded which). The DNA reads as follows: TGTGCCAGCAGCTTATATATCCAGCCCTCAGATACGCAGTATTTT. This codes for CASSLYIQPSDTQYF.